This T cell receptor beta chain was identified during a study of human T cells and chemical hapten exposure. TCRdb fed the RACE reads into MiXCR, producing one record per CDR3 protein. This table holds 280,000 or so distinct CDR3 sequences, roughly 7.7% found once. Study conclusions and caveats: Expanded TCRs grouped into significantly more large CDR3 similarity clusters than controls produced.

V was pared by 0 bases and J by 4 bases, with 10 bases between. The germline gives CDR1 SGHRS, CDR2 YFSETQ. The CDR3 loop spans 15 amino acids. As concerns this clonotype: Its specificity is unknown.

Time point noted: pre-sensitization, week 0. The sample's treatment: therapeutic diphenylcyclopropenone sensitization with weekly scalp DPC. The TCR comes from a man aged 18 to 30 with alopecia areata. Some clones in this sample may be carry-over from other donors' samples. The J gene is TRBJ2-2, the V gene TRBV5-1; D is possibly TRBD1 (5 bases). This specimen consisted of whole blood, obtained in connection with sensitization to the hapten diphenylcyclopropenone (DPC). CDR3 protein: CASSLGGHITGELFF. The CDR3 nucleotides read TGCGCCAGCAGCTTGGGTGGACATATCACCGGGGAGCTGTTTTTT.